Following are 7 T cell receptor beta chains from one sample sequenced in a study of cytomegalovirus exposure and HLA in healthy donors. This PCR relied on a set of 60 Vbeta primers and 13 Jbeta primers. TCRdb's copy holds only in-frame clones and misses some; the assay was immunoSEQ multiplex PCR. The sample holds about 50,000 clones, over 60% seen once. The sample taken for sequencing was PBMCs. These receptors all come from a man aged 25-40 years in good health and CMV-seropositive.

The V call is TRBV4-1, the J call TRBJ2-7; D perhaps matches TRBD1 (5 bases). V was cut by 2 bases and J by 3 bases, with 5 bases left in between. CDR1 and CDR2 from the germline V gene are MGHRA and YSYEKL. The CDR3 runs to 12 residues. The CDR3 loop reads CASSQQGYEQYF. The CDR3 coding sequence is TGCGCCAGCAGCCAACAGGGCTACGAGCAGTACTTC.

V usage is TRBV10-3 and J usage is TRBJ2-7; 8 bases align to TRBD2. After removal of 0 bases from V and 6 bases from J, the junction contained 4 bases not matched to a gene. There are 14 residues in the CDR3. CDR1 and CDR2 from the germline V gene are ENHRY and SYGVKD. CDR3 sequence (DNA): TGTGCCATCAGTGAGTCCCCGGGGGGGCGCGAGCAGTACTTC. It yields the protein CAISESPGGREQYF.

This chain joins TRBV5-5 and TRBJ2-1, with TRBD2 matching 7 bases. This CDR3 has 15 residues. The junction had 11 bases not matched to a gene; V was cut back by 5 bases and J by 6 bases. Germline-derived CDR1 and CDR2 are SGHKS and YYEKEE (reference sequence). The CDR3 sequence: CASRAVGSGANEQFF. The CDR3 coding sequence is TGTGCCAGCAGGGCTGTCGGGAGCGGGGCCAATGAGCAGTTCTTC.

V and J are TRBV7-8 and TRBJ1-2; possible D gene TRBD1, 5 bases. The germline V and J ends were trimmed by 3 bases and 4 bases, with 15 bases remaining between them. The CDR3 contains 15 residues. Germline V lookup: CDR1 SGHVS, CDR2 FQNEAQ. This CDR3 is CASSFGTGDLYGYTF. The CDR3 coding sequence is TGTGCCAGCAGCTTCGGGACGGGGGACCTCTATGGCTACACCTTC.

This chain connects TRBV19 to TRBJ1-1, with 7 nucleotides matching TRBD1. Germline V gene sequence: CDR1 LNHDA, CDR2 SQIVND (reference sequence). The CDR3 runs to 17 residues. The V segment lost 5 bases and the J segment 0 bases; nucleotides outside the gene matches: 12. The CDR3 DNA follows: TGTGCCAGTAGTCGACCCTCAATACAGGGGTTGAACACTGAAGCTTTCTTT. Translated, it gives CASSRPSIQGLNTEAFF.

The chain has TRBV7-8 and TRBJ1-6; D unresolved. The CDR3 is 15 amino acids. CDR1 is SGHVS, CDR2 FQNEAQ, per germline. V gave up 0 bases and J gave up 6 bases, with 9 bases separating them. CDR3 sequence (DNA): TGTGCCAGCAGCTTAGCCCCCCGGAGTAATTCACCCCTCCACTTT. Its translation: CASSLAPRSNSPLHF.

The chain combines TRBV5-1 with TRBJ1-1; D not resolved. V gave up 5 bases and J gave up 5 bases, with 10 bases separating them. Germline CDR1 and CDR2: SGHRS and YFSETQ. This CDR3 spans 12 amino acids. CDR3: CASREGRTEAFF. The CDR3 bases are TGCGCCAGCAGGGAGGGCAGGACTGAAGCTTTCTTT.